The 21 T cell receptor beta chains in this list originate from one sample, sequenced in a study of human T cells and chemical hapten exposure. MiXCR, run by TCRdb on the RACE reads, gives a single entry per CDR3 protein. The data show under 50,000 distinct CDR3 sequences, about 3.5% seen once. Time point of the sample: healthy volunteer bleed at 6 weeks. Unfractionated whole blood yielded the extracted total RNA. Material for sequencing was whole blood. These TCRs come from a human donor in good health. Some clones in this sample may be carry-over from other donors' samples.

The rearrangement links TRBV5-4 to TRBJ2-3; 8 nucleotides align to TRBD1. The CDR3 is 15 residues long. Trimming at V came to 0 bases and at J to 2 bases, leaving 2 bases not matched to a gene. The germline V gene has CDR1 SGHNT and CDR2 YYREEE (reference sequence). CDR3 bases: TGTGCCAGCAGCTTGGGACAGGGGTACACAGATACGCAGTATTTT. Translated, it gives CASSLGQGYTDTQYF.

In its sample, this clonotype was seen many times. The chain employs TRBV7-8 and TRBJ2-2; the D is unclear. The ends were cut back, 5 bases at V and 3 bases at J, with 4 bases in the middle. CDR1 and CDR2 (germline): SGHVS, FQNEAQ. This CDR3 is 12 amino acids long. The CDR3: CASSTHTGELFF. Here the CDR3 DNA reads TGTGCCAGCAGCACTCACACCGGGGAGCTGTTTTTT.

This clonotype was observed many times. V usage is TRBV5-1 and J usage is TRBJ2-7; weak D call: TRBD1 (5 bases). Germline CDR1 and CDR2: SGHRS and YFSETQ. This CDR3 spans 14 amino acids. V shed 4 bases and J shed 4 bases, with 15 bases lying between them. CDR3 loop: CASSVQGIGYEQYF. The CDR3 DNA reads TGCGCCAGCAGCGTCCAGGGCATTGGGTACGAGCAGTACTTC.

Many counts were recorded for this clonotype. CDR3 protein: CASSTPRGVGDTQYF. CDR3 bases: TGTGCCAGCAGCACCCCGAGGGGGGTTGGCGATACGCAGTATTTT. This rearrangement joins TRBV21-1 to TRBJ2-3; the table's D call, TRBD1, has no DNA check behind it. TRBV21-1 is labeled a pseudogene. There are 15 residues in the CDR3.

This clonotype showed up many times. This chain links TRBV24-1 with TRBJ2-1, with 10 nucleotides matching TRBD1. The CDR3 runs 19 residues. Germline CDR1 KGHDR, CDR2 SFDVKD. V lost 3 bases to trimming and J lost 2 bases; unmatched junction nucleotides: 12. The CDR3 DNA follows: TGTGCCACCAGTGATCAGGGACAGGGGCTACTAGCGGCCTACAATGAGCAGTTCTTC. This gives the protein CATSDQGQGLLAAYNEQFF.

As to this clonotype: A clone one base away is much larger, so this may be a read error. The genes are TRBV7-2 and TRBJ2-1; D is perhaps TRBD1 (6 bases). CDR3 length: 15 residues. V lost 8 bases and J lost 12, with 26 bases in between. In germline, CDR1 is SGHTA, CDR2 FQGNSA. The CDR3 loop is CASGTWDTGPAVQFF. CDR3 DNA: TGTGCCAGCGGGACGTGGGACACCGGACCAGCGGTGCAGTTCTTC.

This clonotype was found many times. The chain recombines TRBV28 with TRBJ1-5; no definite D call. The V and J ends lost 6 bases and 7 bases respectively, with 13 bases between them. Germline V CDR1 and CDR2: MDHEN, SYDVKM. CDR3 length: 13 residues. The CDR3 region is CASSPDRGQPQHF. As DNA, the CDR3 is TGTGCCAGCAGCCCGGATCGAGGCCAGCCCCAGCATTTT.

This clonotype was counted ten times or more. This chain connects TRBV27 to TRBJ2-7; 9 nucleotides match TRBD1. Germline CDR1 MNHEY, CDR2 SMNVEV (reference sequence). V trimming: 4 bases; J trimming: 3 bases; junction bases outside the gene matches: 25. The CDR3 totals 21 residues. The CDR3 protein is CASSSRLNFQRDRVSGYEQYF. The CDR3 bases are TGTGCCAGCAGTTCAAGGTTAAACTTCCAAAGGGACAGGGTTTCTGGCTACGAGCAGTACTTC.

This clonotype has a handful of counts. The chain has TRBV6-5 and TRBJ1-3; maybe TRBD1 (5 bases). Per the germline V gene, CDR1 is MNHEY and CDR2 is SVGAGI. The germline V and J ends were trimmed by 4 bases and 0 bases, with 13 bases remaining between them. The CDR3 runs 16 residues. DNA for the CDR3: TGTGCCAGCAGTTTCGCCGGGGCTAGCTCTGGAAACACCATATATTTT. Protein sequence: CASSFAGASSGNTIYF.

This clonotype showed up many times. V gene TRBV20-1 combines with J gene TRBJ1-2; TRBD1 is a possible D gene (6 bases). The V end lost 2 bases, the J end lost 4 bases, and 14 bases lay between the germline ends. The CDR3 has 14 residues. Germline-derived CDR1 and CDR2 are DFQATT and SNEGSKA (reference sequence). The DNA for the CDR3 is TGCAGTGCTAGATATTCCGAAGGGGGCTATGGCTACACCTTC. This encodes CSARYSEGGYGYTF.

This clonotype was detected ten times or more. The chain employs TRBV27 and TRBJ1-1, with a tentative D call TRBD1 (6 bases). The germline V and J ends were trimmed by 2 bases and 8 bases, with 15 bases remaining between them. The CDR3 sequence is 14 residues long. CDR1 and CDR2 from the germline V gene are MNHEY and SMNVEV (reference sequence). The CDR3 spells CASSLMGAEPEAFF. DNA of the CDR3: TGTGCCAGCAGTTTAATGGGGGCGGAACCAGAAGCTTTCTTT.

The rearrangement uses TRBV27 and TRBJ2-1, with a possible D match to TRBD2 (6 bases). Germline V gives CDR1 MNHEY, CDR2 SMNVEV (reference sequence). Trimming left V 8 bases short and J 2 bases short, with 13 bases between. The CDR3 is 14 amino acids. The CDR3 coding sequence is TGTGCCAGCTGGTTGCCGGGGGCCTACAATGAGCAGTTCTTC. This sequence encodes CASWLPGAYNEQFF.

This clonotype was seen ten or more times. The chain uses TRBV10-2 and TRBJ1-1; D remains ambiguous. The length of the CDR3 is 11 residues. Germline CDR1 and CDR2: WSHSY and SAAADI. The V and J ends lost 3 bases and 8 bases respectively, with 7 bases between them. The CDR3 is CASSEVSEAFF. The CDR3, as DNA: TGCGCCAGCAGTGAAGTGTCAGAAGCTTTCTTT.

The sample holds many counts of this clonotype. The chain couples TRBV6-1 to TRBJ1-5, with 12 bases lining up with TRBD1. The CDR3 runs to 16 residues. From germline, CDR1 is MNHNS and CDR2 SASEGT. V shed 4 bases, J shed 3 bases, and the junction held 4 bases outside the gene matches. CDR3 in DNA: TGTGCCAGCAGTGCCCGGGACAGGGGGCTCAATCAGCCCCAGCATTTT. Residues: CASSARDRGLNQPQHF.

This rearrangement joins TRBV30 to TRBJ1-1; no clear D gene. The CDR3 totals 12 residues. V was clipped by 5 bases and J by 5 bases, with 12 bases between them. From germline, CDR1 is GTSNPN and CDR2 SVGIG (reference sequence). As DNA, the CDR3 is TGTGCCTGGGCCGGAGTGGAGACTGAAGCTTTCTTT. This gives the protein CAWAGVETEAFF.

This clonotype came up many times. This chain links TRBV28 with TRBJ2-7; D may be TRBD1 (6 bases). Germline V CDR1 and CDR2: MDHEN, SYDVKM. CDR3 length: 14 residues. V gave up 1 base and J gave up 4 bases, with 11 bases separating them. The CDR3 DNA sequence: TGTGCCAGCAGTTTATCAGGGGAGAGTTACGAGCAGTACTTC. Residues: CASSLSGESYEQYF.

The gene calls are TRBV27 and TRBJ2-1; 11 bases are a match to TRBD2. CDR1 and CDR2 (germline): MNHEY, SMNVEV (reference sequence). The CDR3 runs 17 residues. The V segment lost 3 bases and the J segment 5 bases; nucleotides outside the gene matches: 9. The chain's CDR3 is CASSLMGTSGAHNEQFF. The CDR3 nucleotides read TGTGCCAGCAGTTTGATGGGGACTAGCGGAGCCCACAATGAGCAGTTCTTC.

The CDR3 sequence is CASSIDRGRNQPQHF. The DNA for the CDR3 is TGTGCCAGTAGTATAGACAGGGGGCGTAATCAGCCCCAGCATTTT. The genes are TRBV19 and TRBJ1-5, with 8 positions matching TRBD1. V shed 0 bases and J 4 bases; nucleotides not matched to a gene: 2. This CDR3 is 15 amino acids long. The germline CDR1 and CDR2 sequences are LNHDA and SQIVND (reference sequence).

At least ten counts were recorded for this clonotype. V and J are TRBV29-1 and TRBJ1-1, with a possible D match to TRBD1 (5 bases). The ends were cut back, 7 bases at V and 0 bases at J, with 12 bases in the middle. The length of the CDR3 is 13 residues. Germline-derived CDR1 and CDR2 are SQVTM and ANQGSEA. The CDR3 region has the DNA TGCAGCGCTCTGACAGTAATGAACACTGAAGCTTTCTTT. Encoded protein: CSALTVMNTEAFF.

This clonotype appeared many times. CDR3 sequence (DNA): TGTGCCAGCAGGCGTTCGTCTCCTAGCGGGAGAATACACGAGCAGTACTTC. Translating gives CASRRSSPSGRIHEQYF. J is TRBJ2-7 and V is TRBV7-6, with 10 bases fitting TRBD2. The CDR3 runs 17 residues. Looked up from germline, CDR1 is SGHVS and CDR2 is FNYEAQ. V dropped 6 bases and J dropped 5; count of bases not matched to a gene: 16. Combining the CDR3 with reference TRBV7-6 and TRBJ2-7 gives the whole variable domain GAGVSQSPRYKVTKRGQDVALRCDPISGHVSLYWYRQALGQGPEFLTYFNYEAQQDKSGLPNDRFSAERPEGSISTLTIQRTEQRDSAMYRCASRRSSPSGRIHEQYFGPGTRLTVT.

CDR3 nucleotides: TGCAGCGTTTATGACACAGGGTCCTCCTCTGGAAACACCATATATTTT. Translated, it gives CSVYDTGSSSGNTIYF. This chain uses TRBV29-1 with TRBJ1-3, with D possibly being TRBD1 (6 bases). CDR1 and CDR2 (germline): SQVTM, ANQGSEA. This CDR3 has 16 amino acids. The V gene lost 5 bases and the J gene lost 0 bases, with 17 bases spanning the gap. Full variable domain (missing parts from reference TRBV29-1 and TRBJ1-3): SAVISQKPSRDICQRGTSLTIQCQVDSQVTMMFWYRQQPGQSLTLIATANQGSEATYESGFVIDKFPISRPNLTFSTLTVSNMSPEDSSIYLCSVYDTGSSSGNTIYFGEGSWLTVV.